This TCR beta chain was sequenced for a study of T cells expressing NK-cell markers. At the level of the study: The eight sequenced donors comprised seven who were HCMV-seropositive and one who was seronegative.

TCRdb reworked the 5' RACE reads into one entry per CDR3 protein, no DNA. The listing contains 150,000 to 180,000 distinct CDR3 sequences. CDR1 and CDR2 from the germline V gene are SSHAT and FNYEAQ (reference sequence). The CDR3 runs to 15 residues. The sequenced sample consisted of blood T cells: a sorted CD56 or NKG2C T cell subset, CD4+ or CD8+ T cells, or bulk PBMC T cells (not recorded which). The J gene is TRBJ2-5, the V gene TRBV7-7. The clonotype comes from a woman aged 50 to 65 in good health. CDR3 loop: CASSSQFGFEETQYF.